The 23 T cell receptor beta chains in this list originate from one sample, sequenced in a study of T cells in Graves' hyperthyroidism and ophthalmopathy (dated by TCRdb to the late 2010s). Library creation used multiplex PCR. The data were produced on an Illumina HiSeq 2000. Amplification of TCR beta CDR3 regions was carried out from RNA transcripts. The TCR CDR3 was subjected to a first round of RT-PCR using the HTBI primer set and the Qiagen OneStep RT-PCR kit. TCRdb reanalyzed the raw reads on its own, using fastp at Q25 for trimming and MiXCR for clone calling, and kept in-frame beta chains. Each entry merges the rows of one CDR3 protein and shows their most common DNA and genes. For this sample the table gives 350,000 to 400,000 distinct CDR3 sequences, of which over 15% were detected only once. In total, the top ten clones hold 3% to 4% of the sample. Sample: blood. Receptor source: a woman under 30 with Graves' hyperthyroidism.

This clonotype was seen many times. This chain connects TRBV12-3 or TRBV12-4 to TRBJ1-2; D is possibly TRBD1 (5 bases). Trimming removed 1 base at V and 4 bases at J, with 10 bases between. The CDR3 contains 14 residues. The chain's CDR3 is CASSLDRTSYGYTF. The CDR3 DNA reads TGTGCCAGCAGTTTAGACAGGACAAGCTATGGCTACACCTTC.

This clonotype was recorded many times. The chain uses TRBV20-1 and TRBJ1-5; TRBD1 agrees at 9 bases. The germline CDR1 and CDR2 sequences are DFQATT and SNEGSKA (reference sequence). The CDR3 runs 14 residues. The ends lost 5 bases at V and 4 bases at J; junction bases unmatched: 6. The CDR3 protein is CSAHVGTGNQPQHF. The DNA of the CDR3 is TGCAGTGCTCACGTAGGGACAGGGAATCAGCCCCAGCATTTT.

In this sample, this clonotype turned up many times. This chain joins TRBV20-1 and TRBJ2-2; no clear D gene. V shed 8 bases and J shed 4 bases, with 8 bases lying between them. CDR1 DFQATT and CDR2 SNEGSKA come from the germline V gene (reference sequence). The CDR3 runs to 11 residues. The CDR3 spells CSTSGTGELFF. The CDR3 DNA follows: TGCAGTACGAGTGGCACCGGGGAGCTGTTTTTT.

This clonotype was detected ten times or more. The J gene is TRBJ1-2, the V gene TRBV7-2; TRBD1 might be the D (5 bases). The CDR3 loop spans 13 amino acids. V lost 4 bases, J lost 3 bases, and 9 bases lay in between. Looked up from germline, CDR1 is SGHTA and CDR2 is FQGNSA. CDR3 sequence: CASSSWTHYGYTF. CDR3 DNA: TGTGCCAGCAGCTCCTGGACACACTATGGCTACACCTTC.

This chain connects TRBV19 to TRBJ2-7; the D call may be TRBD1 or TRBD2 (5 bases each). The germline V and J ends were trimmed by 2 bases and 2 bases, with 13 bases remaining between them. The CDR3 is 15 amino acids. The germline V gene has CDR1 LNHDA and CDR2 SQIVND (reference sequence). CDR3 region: CASSISGTPTYEQYF. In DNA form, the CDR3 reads TGTGCCAGTAGTATATCAGGGACCCCTACCTACGAGCAGTACTTC. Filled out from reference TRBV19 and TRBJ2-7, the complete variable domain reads DGGITQSPKYLFRKEGQNVTLSCEQNLNHDAMYWYRQDPGQGLRLIYYSQIVNDFQKGDIAEGYSVSREKKESFPLTVTSAQKNPTAFYLCASSISGTPTYEQYFGPGTRLTVT.

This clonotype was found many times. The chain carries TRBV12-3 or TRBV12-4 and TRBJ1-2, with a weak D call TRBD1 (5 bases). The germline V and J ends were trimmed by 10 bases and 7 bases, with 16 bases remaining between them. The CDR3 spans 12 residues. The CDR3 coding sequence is TGTGCCACCGTGGGGGGAGGCGGTGGCTACACCTTC. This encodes CATVGGGGGYTF.

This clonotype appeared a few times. The CDR3: CASCRDSNQPQHF. The CDR3 region has the DNA TGTGCCAGCTGTAGGGATAGCAATCAGCCCCAGCATTTT. The chain links TRBV2 to TRBJ1-5; D remains ambiguous. The germline V gene encodes CDR1 SNHLY and CDR2 FYNNEI. Trimming took off 8 bases at V and 0 bases at J, with 8 bases between the two ends. CDR3 length equals 13 residues.

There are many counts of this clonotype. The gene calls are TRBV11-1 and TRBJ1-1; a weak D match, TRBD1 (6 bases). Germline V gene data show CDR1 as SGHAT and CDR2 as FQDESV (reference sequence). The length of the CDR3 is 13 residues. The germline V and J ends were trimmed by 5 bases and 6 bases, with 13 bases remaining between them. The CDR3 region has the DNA TGTGCCAGCAGCCAATTCAGGGGCGCTGAAGCTTTCTTT. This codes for CASSQFRGAEAFF.

CDR3 residues: CASSIDPAPGYEQYF. The CDR3, as DNA: TGTGCCAGTAGTATAGATCCAGCTCCGGGATACGAGCAGTACTTC. This chain uses TRBV19 with TRBJ2-7; a possible D gene is TRBD2 (5 bases). Germline assignment: CDR1 LNHDA and CDR2 SQIVND (reference sequence). This CDR3 spans 15 amino acids. With 0 bases removed from V and 4 bases from J, the gap between germline ends came to 13 bases.

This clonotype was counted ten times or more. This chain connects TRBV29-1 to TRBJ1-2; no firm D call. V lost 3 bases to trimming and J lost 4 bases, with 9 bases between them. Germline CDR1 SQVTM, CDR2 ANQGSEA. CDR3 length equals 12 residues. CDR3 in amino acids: CSVEVGGYGYTF. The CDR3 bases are TGCAGCGTTGAGGTGGGCGGCTATGGCTACACCTTC.

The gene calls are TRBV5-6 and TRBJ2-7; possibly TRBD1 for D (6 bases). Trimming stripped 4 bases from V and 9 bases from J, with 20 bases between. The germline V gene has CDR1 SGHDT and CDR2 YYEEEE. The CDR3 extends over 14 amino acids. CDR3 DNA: TGTGCCAGCAGCCCCGGGACAAGAGTGTCATTGCAGTACTTC. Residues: CASSPGTRVSLQYF.

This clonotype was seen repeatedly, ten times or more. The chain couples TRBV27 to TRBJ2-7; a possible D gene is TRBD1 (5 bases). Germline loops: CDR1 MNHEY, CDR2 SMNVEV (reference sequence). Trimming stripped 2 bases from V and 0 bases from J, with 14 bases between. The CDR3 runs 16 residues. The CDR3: CASSLHGRASSYEQYF. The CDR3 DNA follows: TGTGCCAGCAGTTTACACGGCAGGGCGAGCTCCTACGAGCAGTACTTC.

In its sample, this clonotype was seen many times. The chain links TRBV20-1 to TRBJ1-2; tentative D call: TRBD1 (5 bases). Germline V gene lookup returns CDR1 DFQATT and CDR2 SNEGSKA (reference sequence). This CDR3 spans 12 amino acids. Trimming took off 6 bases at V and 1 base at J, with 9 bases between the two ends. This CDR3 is CSAVTVNYGYTF. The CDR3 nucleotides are TGCAGTGCCGTGACAGTTAACTATGGCTACACCTTC.

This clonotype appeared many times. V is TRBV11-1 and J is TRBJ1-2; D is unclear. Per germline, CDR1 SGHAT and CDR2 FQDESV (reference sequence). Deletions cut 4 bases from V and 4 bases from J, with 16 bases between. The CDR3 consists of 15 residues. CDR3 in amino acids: CASSSSGTATYGYTF. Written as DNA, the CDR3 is TGTGCCAGCAGCTCGTCAGGTACGGCCACCTATGGCTACACCTTC.

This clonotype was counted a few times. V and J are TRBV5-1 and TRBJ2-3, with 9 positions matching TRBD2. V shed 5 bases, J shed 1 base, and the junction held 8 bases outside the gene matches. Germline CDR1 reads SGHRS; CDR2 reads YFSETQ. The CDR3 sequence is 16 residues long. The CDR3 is CASSFHLAGGTDTQYF. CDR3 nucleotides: TGCGCCAGCAGTTTTCACTTAGCGGGGGGCACAGATACGCAGTATTTT.

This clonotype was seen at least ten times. CDR3 bases: TGTGCCAGCAGCTTCTCTCTAAGGCCCCACGAGCAGTACTTC. This encodes CASSFSLRPHEQYF. The genes are TRBV11-3 and TRBJ2-7, with D unresolved. The germline V gene has CDR1 SGHNT and CDR2 YENEEA. The CDR3 contains 14 residues. V was clipped by 3 bases and J by 5 bases, with 14 bases between them.

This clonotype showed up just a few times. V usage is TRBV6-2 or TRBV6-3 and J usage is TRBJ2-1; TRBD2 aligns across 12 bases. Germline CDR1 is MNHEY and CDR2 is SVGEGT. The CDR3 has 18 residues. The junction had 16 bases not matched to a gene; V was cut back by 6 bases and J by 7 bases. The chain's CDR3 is CASSLGASGGAFVNEQFF. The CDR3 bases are TGTGCCAGCAGCCTTGGGGCTAGCGGGGGGGCCTTTGTAAATGAGCAGTTCTTC.

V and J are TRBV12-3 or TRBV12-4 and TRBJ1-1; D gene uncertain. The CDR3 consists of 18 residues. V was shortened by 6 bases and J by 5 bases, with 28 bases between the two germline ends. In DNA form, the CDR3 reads TGTGCCAGCAGCTTACGCCCCAGGTCGGCCTCCTTTAAGACTGAAGCTTTCTTT. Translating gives CASSLRPRSASFKTEAFF.

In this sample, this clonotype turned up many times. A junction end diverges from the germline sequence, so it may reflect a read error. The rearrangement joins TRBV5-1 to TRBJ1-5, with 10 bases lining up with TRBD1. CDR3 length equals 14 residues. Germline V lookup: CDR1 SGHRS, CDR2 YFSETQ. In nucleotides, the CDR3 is TGTGCCAGCAGCTTAGGACAGGGGGATCAGCCCCAGCATTTT. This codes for CASSLGQGDQPQHF.

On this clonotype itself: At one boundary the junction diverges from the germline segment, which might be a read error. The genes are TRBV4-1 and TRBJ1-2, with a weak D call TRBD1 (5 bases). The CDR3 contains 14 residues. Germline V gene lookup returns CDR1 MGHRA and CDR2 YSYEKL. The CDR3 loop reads CAGSRVGAIYGYTF. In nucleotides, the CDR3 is TGCGCCGGCAGCCGCGTTGGGGCCATCTATGGCTACACCTTC.

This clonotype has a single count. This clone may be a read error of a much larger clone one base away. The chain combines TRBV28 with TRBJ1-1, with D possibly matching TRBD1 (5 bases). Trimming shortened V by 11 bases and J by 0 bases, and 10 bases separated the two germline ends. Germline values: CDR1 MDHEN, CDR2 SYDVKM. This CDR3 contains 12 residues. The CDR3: CASGDLNTEAFF. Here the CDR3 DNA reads TGTGCCTCCGGGGACTTGAACACTGAAGCTTTCTTT.

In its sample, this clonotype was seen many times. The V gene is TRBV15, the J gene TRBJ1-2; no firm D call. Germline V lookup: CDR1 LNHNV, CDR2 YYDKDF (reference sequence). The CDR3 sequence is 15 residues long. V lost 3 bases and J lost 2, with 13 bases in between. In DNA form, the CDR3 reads TGTGCCACCAGCAGGGGATCAGGAGACAACTATGGCTACACCTTC. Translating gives CATSRGSGDNYGYTF.

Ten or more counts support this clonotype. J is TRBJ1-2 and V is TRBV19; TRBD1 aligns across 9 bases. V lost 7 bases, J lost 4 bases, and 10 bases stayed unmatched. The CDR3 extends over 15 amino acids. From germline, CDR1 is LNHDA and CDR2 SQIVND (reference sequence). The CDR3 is CASNVGQGGSYGYTF. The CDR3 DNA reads TGTGCCAGTAACGTGGGACAGGGTGGCTCCTATGGCTACACCTTC.